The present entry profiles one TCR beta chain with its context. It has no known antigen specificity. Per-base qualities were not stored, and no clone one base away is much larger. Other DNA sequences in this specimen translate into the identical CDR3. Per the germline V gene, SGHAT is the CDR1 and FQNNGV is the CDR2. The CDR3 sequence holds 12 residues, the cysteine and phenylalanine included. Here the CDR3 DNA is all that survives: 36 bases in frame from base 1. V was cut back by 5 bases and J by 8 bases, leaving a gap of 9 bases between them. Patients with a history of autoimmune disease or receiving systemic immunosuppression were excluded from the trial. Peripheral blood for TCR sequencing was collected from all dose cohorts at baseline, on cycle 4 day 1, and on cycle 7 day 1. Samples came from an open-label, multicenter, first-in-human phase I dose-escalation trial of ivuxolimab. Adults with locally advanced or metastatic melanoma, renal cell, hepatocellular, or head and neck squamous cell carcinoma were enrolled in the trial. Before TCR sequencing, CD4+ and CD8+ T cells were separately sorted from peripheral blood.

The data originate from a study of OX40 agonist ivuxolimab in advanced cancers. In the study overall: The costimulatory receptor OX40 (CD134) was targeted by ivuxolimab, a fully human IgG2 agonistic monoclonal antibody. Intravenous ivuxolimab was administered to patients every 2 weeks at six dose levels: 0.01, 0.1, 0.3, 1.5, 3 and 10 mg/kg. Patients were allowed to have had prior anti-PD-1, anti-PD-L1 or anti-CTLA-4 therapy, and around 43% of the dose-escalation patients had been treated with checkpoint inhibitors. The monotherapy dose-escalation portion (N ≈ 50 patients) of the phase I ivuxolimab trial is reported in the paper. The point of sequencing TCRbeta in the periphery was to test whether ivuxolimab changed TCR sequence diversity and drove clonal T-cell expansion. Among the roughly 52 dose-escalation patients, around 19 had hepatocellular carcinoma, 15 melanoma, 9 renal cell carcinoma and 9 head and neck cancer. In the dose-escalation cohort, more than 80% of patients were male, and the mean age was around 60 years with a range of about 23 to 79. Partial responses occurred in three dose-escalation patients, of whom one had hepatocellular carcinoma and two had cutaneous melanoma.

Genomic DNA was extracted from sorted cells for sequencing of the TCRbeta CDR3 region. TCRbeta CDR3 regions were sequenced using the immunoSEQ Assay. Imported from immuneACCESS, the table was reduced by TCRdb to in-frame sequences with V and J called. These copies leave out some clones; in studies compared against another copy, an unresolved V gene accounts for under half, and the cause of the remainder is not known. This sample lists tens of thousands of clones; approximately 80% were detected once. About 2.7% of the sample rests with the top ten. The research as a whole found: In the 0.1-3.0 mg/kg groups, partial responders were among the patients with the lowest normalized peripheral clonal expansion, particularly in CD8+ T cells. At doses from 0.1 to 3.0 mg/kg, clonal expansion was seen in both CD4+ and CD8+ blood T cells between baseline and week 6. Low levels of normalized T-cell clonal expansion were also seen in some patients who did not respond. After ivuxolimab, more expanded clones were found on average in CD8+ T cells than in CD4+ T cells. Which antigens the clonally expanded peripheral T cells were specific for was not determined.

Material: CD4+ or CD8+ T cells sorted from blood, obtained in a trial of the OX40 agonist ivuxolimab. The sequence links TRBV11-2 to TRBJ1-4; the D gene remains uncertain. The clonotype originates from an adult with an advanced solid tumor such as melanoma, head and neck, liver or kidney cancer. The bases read TGTGCCAGCAGCCGGGCGCGGGAAAAACTGTTTTTT. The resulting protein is CASSRAREKLFF.